This record concerns one T cell receptor (beta chain) sequence. In the same sample, other DNA sequences code for this CDR3. This study enrolled people aged roughly 18 to 90 from about two dozen US geographic areas. Participant reports of clinical history set cohort assignment. In Cohort 3, a recovered donor had either two negative PCRs, clearance, or symptom resolution. TCRdb's table, derived via immunoSEQ multiplex PCR, lists solely in-frame clones and lacks some. The sample holds approximately 480,000 clones, about nine tenths seen once. The data stem from a study of blood T cell repertoires in COVID-19. Looking at the study overall: Specimens from acute and convalescent COVID-19 originated in the United States, Italy and Spain.

Looked up from germline, CDR1 is MNHEY and CDR2 is SMNVEV (reference sequence). V lost 3 bases and J 7 bases, leaving 7 bases between the germline ends. This CDR3 spans 12 amino acids. V gene TRBV27 combines with J gene TRBJ1-5; D gene uncertain. The sequenced sample was PBMCs or T cells enriched from blood (not recorded which). This TCR was recovered from a woman between 18 and 30 years old who had recovered from COVID-19. The CDR3 nucleotides read TGTGCCAGCAGTTTTCCGGGGCAGCCCCAGCATTTT. Its protein is CASSFPGQPQHF.